A selection of T cell receptor beta chains follows, all from one sample in a study of control samples from healthy donors and cancer patients. Method: immunoSEQ multiplex PCR; TCRdb's copy keeps in-frame clones and lacks some. The sample contains about 120,000 clones, about 86% of which appear only once. The source material was blood. The source of these receptors is a man between 25 and 39 years old in good health. The CDR3 runs from the conserved cysteine through the conserved F or W. Each record gives: V gene, CDR3 protein.

V gene: TRBV12-3/TRBV12-4
CDR3 protein: CASSFGGGLSYTF

V gene: TRBV7-2
CDR3 protein: CASSLDIGVWVQFF

V gene: TRBV19
CDR3 protein: CASSIDQETQYF

V gene: TRBV4-1
CDR3 protein: CASSQVGTGTGDNEQFF

V gene: TRBV19
CDR3 protein: CASSPGHTEAFF

V gene: TRBV21-1
CDR3 protein: CASSRGFGRGNSPLHF

V gene: TRBV5-1
CDR3 protein: CASSPGTGVTSYTF

V gene: TRBV5-1
CDR3 protein: CASSLEVTGYEQYF

V gene: TRBV3-1/TRBV3-2
CDR3 protein: CASSKGLAGSNEQFF

V gene: TRBV29-1
CDR3 protein: CSVGTSLGSTEAFF

V gene: TRBV3-1/TRBV3-2
CDR3 protein: CASSHEGSYGYTF

V gene: TRBV5-8
CDR3 protein: CASSLKGGLFF

V gene: TRBV19
CDR3 protein: CASSENNSPLHF

V gene: TRBV27
CDR3 protein: CASRPIGGSTDTQYF

V gene: TRBV12-3/TRBV12-4
CDR3 protein: CASSYLETQYF

V gene: TRBV9
CDR3 protein: CASSVVPNTEAFF

V gene: TRBV4-1
CDR3 protein: CASSQEAQGREKLFF

V gene: TRBV19
CDR3 protein: CASSSSGRETQYF

V gene: TRBV9
CDR3 protein: CASSATAYNEQFF

V gene: TRBV4-1
CDR3 protein: CASSQESENSPLHF

V gene: TRBV6-1
CDR3 protein: CASSEATTAANYGYTF

V gene: TRBV11-1
CDR3 protein: CASSPGQTMNTEAFF

V gene: TRBV4-1
CDR3 protein: CASSLDGTYMNTEAFF

V gene: TRBV25-1
CDR3 protein: CASSVFGSGTADYEQYF